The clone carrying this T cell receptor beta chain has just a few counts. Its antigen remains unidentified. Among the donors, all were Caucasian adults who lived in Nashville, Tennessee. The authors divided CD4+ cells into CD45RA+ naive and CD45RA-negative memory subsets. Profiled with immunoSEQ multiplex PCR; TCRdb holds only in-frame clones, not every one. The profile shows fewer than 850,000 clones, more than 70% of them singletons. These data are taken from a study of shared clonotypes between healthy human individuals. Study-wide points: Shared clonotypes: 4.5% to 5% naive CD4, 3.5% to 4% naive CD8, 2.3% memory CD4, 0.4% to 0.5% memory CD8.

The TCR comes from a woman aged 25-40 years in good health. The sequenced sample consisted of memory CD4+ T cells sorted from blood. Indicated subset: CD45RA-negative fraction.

The CDR3: CSVLRPGQDYEQYF. As DNA, the CDR3 is TGCAGCGTTCTAAGACCGGGACAGGACTACGAGCAGTACTTC. This sequence joins TRBV29-1 and TRBJ2-7; 8 bases map to TRBD1. V shed 5 bases and J 3 bases; nucleotides not matched to a gene: 9. The CDR3 totals 14 residues. Germline CDR1 and CDR2: SQVTM and ANQGSEA.